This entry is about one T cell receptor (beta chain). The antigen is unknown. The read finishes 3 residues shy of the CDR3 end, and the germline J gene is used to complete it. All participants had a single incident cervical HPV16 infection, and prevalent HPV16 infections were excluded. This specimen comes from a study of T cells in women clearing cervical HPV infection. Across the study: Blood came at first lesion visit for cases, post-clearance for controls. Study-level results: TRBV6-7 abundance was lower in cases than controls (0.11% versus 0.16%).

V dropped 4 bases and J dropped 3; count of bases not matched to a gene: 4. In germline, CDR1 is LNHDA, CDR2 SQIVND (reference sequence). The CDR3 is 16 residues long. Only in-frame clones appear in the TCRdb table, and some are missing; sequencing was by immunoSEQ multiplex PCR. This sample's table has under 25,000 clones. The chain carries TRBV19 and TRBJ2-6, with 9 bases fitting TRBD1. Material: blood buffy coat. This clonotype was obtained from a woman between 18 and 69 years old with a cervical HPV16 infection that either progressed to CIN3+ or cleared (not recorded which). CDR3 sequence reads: CASSTGQGFGANVLTF. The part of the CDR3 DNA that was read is TGTGCCAGTAGTACTGGACAGGGGTTTGGGGCCAACGTC.